This T cell receptor beta chain is from a study of cytomegalovirus exposure and HLA in healthy donors. PCR involved 60 Vbeta and 13 Jbeta primers. Generated by immunoSEQ multiplex PCR, the TCRdb table keeps only in-frame clones and is missing some. Of 100,000 to 120,000 clones in the sample, about 81% were seen once. This clone was counted a few times. Germline CDR1 reads SGDLS; CDR2 reads YYNGEE. There are 13 residues in the CDR3. The germline V and J ends were trimmed by 3 bases and 4 bases, with 11 bases remaining between them. J is TRBJ2-7 and V is TRBV9, with D possibly being TRBD2 (6 bases). The clonotype comes from a man between 25 and 39 years old in good health and CMV-seronegative. Sequenced input: PBMCs. The CDR3 here is CASSGGGGYEQYF. For the CDR3, the DNA is TGTGCCAGCAGCGGGGGCGGAGGGTACGAGCAGTACTTC. Full variable domain (missing parts from reference TRBV9 and TRBJ2-7): DSGVTQTPKHLITATGQRVTLRCSPRSGDLSVYWYQQSLDQGLQFLIQYYNGEERAKGNILERFSAQQFPDLHSELNLSSLELGDSALYFCASSGGGGYEQYFGPGTRLTVT.